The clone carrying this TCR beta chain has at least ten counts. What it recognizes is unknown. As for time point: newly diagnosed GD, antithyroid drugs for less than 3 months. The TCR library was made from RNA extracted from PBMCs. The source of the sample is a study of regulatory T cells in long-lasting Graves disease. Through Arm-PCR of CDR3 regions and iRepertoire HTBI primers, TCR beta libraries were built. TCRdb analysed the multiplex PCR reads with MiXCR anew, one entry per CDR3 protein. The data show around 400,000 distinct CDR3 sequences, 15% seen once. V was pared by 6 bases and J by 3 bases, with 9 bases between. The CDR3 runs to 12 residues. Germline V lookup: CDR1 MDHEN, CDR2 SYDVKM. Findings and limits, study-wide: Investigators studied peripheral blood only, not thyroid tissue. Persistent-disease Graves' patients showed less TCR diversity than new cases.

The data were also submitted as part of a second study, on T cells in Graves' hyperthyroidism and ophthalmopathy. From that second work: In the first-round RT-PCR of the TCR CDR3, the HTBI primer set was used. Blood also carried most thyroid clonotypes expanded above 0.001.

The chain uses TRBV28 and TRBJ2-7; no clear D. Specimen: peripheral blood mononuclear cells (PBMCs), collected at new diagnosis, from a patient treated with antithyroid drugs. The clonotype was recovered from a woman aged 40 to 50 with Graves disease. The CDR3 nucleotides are TGTGCCAGCAGGTCAGACATCTACGAGCAGTACTTC. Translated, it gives CASRSDIYEQYF.